The source of this TCR beta chain is a study of shared clonotypes between healthy human individuals. Study-level findings and limits: As a rule, naive subsets had a larger estimated richness than memory subsets. Only blood underwent sampling, and tissue repertoires likely differ.

Regarding this clone: No antigen is known for it.

Germline-derived CDR1 and CDR2 are SGHRS and YFSETQ. The germline V and J ends were trimmed by 3 bases and 2 bases, with 5 bases remaining between them. The CDR3 has 13 residues. Sequencing was performed with immunoSEQ multiplex PCR; in TCRdb, only in-frame clones are kept and a portion is missing. The sample has roughly 2.5 million clones; roughly nine tenths are singletons. The J gene is TRBJ2-2, the V gene TRBV5-1; the D gene could be TRBD1 or TRBD2 (5 bases each). Input material: naive CD4+ T cells sorted from blood. Subset given: CD45RA+ positively selected. The TCR originated in a man aged 18 to 29 in good health. The CDR3 sequence is CASSWDNTGELFF. The CDR3 nucleotides are TGCGCCAGCAGCTGGGACAACACCGGGGAGCTGTTTTTT.